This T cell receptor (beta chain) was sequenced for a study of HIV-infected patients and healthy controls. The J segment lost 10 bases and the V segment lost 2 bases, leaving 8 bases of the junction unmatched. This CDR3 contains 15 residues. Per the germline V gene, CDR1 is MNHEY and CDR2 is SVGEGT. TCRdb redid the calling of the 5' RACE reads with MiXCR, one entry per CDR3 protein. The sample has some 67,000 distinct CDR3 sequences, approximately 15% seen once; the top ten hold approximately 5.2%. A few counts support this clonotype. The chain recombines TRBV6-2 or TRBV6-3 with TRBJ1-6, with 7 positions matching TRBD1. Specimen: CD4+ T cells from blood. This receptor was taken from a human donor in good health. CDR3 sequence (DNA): TGTGCCAGCAGTTACCAAGACAGGGCACGATCACCCCTCCACTTT. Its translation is CASSYQDRARSPLHF.